A selection of T cell receptor beta chains follows, all from one sample in a study of blood T cell repertoires in COVID-19. Assay used: immunoSEQ multiplex PCR; TCRdb lists only in-frame clones, some missing. Of some 87,000 clones listed, roughly 80% are singletons. Sequences were obtained from peripheral blood. The receptor source for this set is an older woman with active or convalescent COVID-19. CDR3s include the opening cysteine and the closing phenylalanine or tryptophan.

CDR3 length: 16; V gene: TRBV2; J gene: TRBJ2-7; CDR3 protein: CASRRTRAGEYYEQYF
CDR3 length: 16; V gene: TRBV15; J gene: TRBJ1-2; CDR3 protein: CATSRTLETREGGYTF
CDR3 length: 14; V gene: TRBV5-1; J gene: TRBJ2-7; CDR3 protein: CASSFQDTDNEQYF
CDR3 length: 12; V gene: TRBV2; J gene: TRBJ1-2; CDR3 protein: CASTREAIGYTF
CDR3 length: 14; V gene: TRBV6-5; J gene: TRBJ2-7; CDR3 protein: CASSTGTGSYEQYF
CDR3 length: 13; V gene: TRBV9; J gene: TRBJ2-1; CDR3 protein: CASSSRQNNEQFF
CDR3 length: 15; V gene: TRBV19; J gene: TRBJ1-4; CDR3 protein: CASSRMRAPNEKLFF
CDR3 length: 15; V gene: TRBV10-3; J gene: TRBJ2-1; CDR3 protein: CAISESGAGYNEQFF
CDR3 length: 15; V gene: TRBV5-1; J gene: TRBJ1-3; CDR3 protein: CASSLTGNSGNTIYF
CDR3 length: 15; V gene: TRBV28; J gene: TRBJ2-7; CDR3 protein: CASSLISGTGIIPYF
CDR3 length: 12; V gene: TRBV10-3; J gene: TRBJ2-5; CDR3 protein: CAISGGQETQYF
CDR3 length: 14; V gene: TRBV18; J gene: TRBJ2-5; CDR3 protein: CASSPASRRETQYF
CDR3 length: 15; V gene: TRBV2; J gene: TRBJ2-3; CDR3 protein: CALTGGSGGTDTQYF
CDR3 length: 12; V gene: TRBV18; J gene: TRBJ2-3; CDR3 protein: CASSPPSDTQYF
CDR3 length: 17; V gene: TRBV4-1; J gene: TRBJ1-4; CDR3 protein: CASSQIQVAATNEKLFF
CDR3 length: 14; V gene: TRBV2; J gene: TRBJ2-1; CDR3 protein: CASSREGEYNEQFF
CDR3 length: 14; V gene: TRBV6-5; J gene: TRBJ1-1; CDR3 protein: CASSLGQGNTEAFF
CDR3 length: 14; V gene: TRBV7-8; J gene: TRBJ2-1; CDR3 protein: CASSLQGLDNEQFF
CDR3 length: 14; V gene: TRBV6-5; J gene: TRBJ2-7; CDR3 protein: CASSRGTGRDEQYF
CDR3 length: 18; V gene: TRBV3-1/TRBV3-2; J gene: TRBJ2-7; CDR3 protein: CASSQVPTSGQSSYEQYF
CDR3 length: 13; V gene: TRBV9; J gene: TRBJ1-1; CDR3 protein: CASSEGGNTEAFF
CDR3 length: 16; V gene: TRBV5-1; J gene: TRBJ2-5; CDR3 protein: CASSSASTSGQETQYF
CDR3 length: 16; V gene: TRBV18; J gene: TRBJ2-1; CDR3 protein: CASSPNGQGVNNEQFF
CDR3 length: 14; V gene: TRBV12-5; J gene: TRBJ1-2; CDR3 protein: CASGLDGGLGGYTF
CDR3 length: 15; V gene: TRBV18; J gene: TRBJ2-5; CDR3 protein: CASSPQSWGLETQYF
CDR3 length: 13; V gene: TRBV11-2; J gene: TRBJ2-7; CDR3 protein: CASSSSGPYEQYF